The clone carrying this T cell receptor (beta chain) was counted many times. The data stem from a study of blood T cells in healthy people across ages. A second PCR, run for about 7 to 11 cycles, used a sample-barcoded 5' primer plus a J-beta primer mix. The template-switch adaptor, which had 12 random nucleotides, put a tag on each cDNA molecule. TCRdb redid the calling of the 5' RACE reads with MiXCR, one entry per CDR3 protein. The sample records about 1.7 million distinct CDR3 sequences, over 25% being singletons. CDR3 length equals 15 residues. V lost 2 bases to trimming and J lost 7 bases, with 15 bases between them. CDR1 is ENHRY, CDR2 SYGVKD, per germline.

This chain connects TRBV10-3 to TRBJ2-1, with a weak D call TRBD1 (6 bases). Sequences were obtained from blood. The clonotype originates from a woman in her 30s in good health. The CDR3 sequence: CAISERQASTNEQFF. The CDR3 DNA reads as TGTGCCATCAGTGAGCGACAGGCTAGTACAAATGAGCAGTTCTTC.